This TCR beta chain emerged from a study of blood T cell repertoires in COVID-19. Study background: The cDNA or gDNA used as material had been derived from T cells, B-cell-depleted T cells, or PBMCs.

The method was immunoSEQ multiplex PCR; TCRdb's version includes in-frame clones alone and lacks a portion of them. The sample carries 220,000 or so clones, roughly 90% recorded once. J lost 6 bases, V lost 3 bases, and 20 bases had no gene match. The CDR3 covers 18 residues. Per germline, CDR1 GTSNPN and CDR2 SVGIG (reference sequence). Followed over time, Seattle patients had been enrolled while infection was active. The J gene is TRBJ1-2, the V gene TRBV30; 9 nucleotides match TRBD1. The sequence was obtained from a man between 60 and 75 years old with COVID-19, enrolled during active disease. Material: peripheral blood. The CDR3 sequence is CAWSRSRTGTGISDGYTF. In DNA form, the CDR3 reads TGTGCCTGGAGCCGGAGTCGGACCGGGACAGGGATTTCTGATGGCTACACCTTC.